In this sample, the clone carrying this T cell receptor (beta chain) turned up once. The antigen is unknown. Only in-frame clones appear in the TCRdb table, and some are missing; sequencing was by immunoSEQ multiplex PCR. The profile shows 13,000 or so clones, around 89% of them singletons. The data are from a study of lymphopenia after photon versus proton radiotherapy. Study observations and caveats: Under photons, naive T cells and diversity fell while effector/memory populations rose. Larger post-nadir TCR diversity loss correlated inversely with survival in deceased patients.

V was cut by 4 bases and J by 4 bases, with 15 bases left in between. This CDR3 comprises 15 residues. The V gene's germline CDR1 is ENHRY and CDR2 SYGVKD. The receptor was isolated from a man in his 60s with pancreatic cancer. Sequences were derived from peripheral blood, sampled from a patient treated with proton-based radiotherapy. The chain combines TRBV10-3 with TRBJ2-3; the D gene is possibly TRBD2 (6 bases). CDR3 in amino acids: CAISGREKEADTQYF. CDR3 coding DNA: TGTGCCATCAGTGGGAGGGAGAAGGAGGCAGATACGCAGTATTTT.